This passage covers 18 T cell receptor beta chains from one sample sequenced in a study of cytomegalovirus exposure and HLA in healthy donors (TCRdb year 2017). Library prep was done by the immunoSEQ multiplex PCR assay. For the multiplex PCR, a mixture combining 60 forward primers for TCR Vbeta segments and 13 reverse primers for TCR Jbeta segments was used. The clones in this table, taken by TCRdb from immuneACCESS, are in-frame only. Not every clone is retained; where verified, under half of the shortfall comes from an unresolved V gene, and the cause of the rest is unknown. The sample contains under 200,000 clones, roughly 80% of them found a single time. Together, the top ten hold approximately 1.5% of the sample. The sample taken for sequencing was PBMCs. The receptors originated from a girl aged 5-17 years in good health and CMV-seropositive.

The chain recombines TRBV19 with TRBJ2-1; D is unresolved. The germline CDR1 and CDR2 sequences are LNHDA and SQIVND (reference sequence). This CDR3 region has 16 residues. Trimming removed 5 bases from V and 3 bases from J, with 17 bases in between. The CDR3 protein is CASSVLSVPFYNEQFF. For the CDR3, the DNA is TGTGCCAGTAGTGTCCTGTCGGTACCCTTCTACAATGAGCAGTTCTTC. Based on the CDR3 plus reference TRBV19 and TRBJ2-1, the full variable domain is DGGITQSPKYLFRKEGQNVTLSCEQNLNHDAMYWYRQDPGQGLRLIYYSQIVNDFQKGDIAEGYSVSREKKESFPLTVTSAQKNPTAFYLCASSVLSVPFYNEQFFGPGTRLTVL.

The rearrangement joins TRBV5-4 to TRBJ1-2; D may be TRBD1 (5 bases). The CDR3 is made up of 14 amino acids. Germline CDR1 reads SGHNT; CDR2 reads YYREEE (reference sequence). Trimming cost V 2 bases and J 8 bases, with 16 bases left between them. The CDR3: CASSFRGGSGGYTF. The CDR3 DNA sequence: TGTGCCAGCAGCTTTCGGGGGGGGTCCGGAGGCTACACCTTC. Full variable domain (remainder filled in from reference TRBV5-4 and TRBJ1-2): ETGVTQSPTHLIKTRGQQVTLRCSSQSGHNTVSWYQQALGQGPQFIFQYYREEENGRGNFPPRFSGLQFPNYSSELNVNALELDDSALYLCASSFRGGSGGYTFGSGTRLTVV.

V usage is TRBV11-2 and J usage is TRBJ1-1; D not certain. CDR1 SGHAT and CDR2 FQNNGV come from the germline V gene. The CDR3 runs 15 residues. Trimming stripped 1 base from V and 6 bases from J, with 15 bases between. The CDR3 spells CASSLVSGGKPEAFF. CDR3 nucleotides: TGTGCCAGCAGCTTAGTTTCGGGAGGGAAGCCTGAAGCTTTCTTT.

The genes are TRBV28 and TRBJ2-5; tentatively, D is TRBD1 (5 bases). The CDR3 has 14 amino acids. In germline, CDR1 is MDHEN, CDR2 SYDVKM. Trimming shortened V by 6 bases and J by 4 bases, and 15 bases separated the two germline ends. CDR3 sequence: CASSRPGWGETQYF. The CDR3 DNA reads TGTGCCAGCAGCAGACCAGGGTGGGGAGAGACCCAGTACTTC.

This clone was picked up a small number of times. The chain combines TRBV7-3 with TRBJ1-3; D perhaps matches TRBD1 (6 bases). The CDR3 is 16 residues long. With 1 base removed from V and 2 bases from J, the gap between germline ends came to 12 bases. Germline loops: CDR1 SGHTA, CDR2 FQGTGA. The CDR3 spells CASSLMGQAPGNTIYF. CDR3 nucleotides: TGTGCCAGCAGCTTAATGGGACAAGCCCCTGGAAACACCATATATTTT.

This chain joins TRBV15 and TRBJ1-1; perhaps TRBD1 as D (5 bases). Germline CDR1 reads LNHNV; CDR2 reads YYDKDF (reference sequence). The CDR3 extends over 15 amino acids. V gave up 0 bases and J gave up 0 bases, with 8 bases separating them. The chain's CDR3 is CATSRDPGLNTEAFF. CDR3 coding DNA: TGTGCCACCAGCAGAGATCCAGGGCTGAACACTGAAGCTTTCTTT.

The V call is TRBV6-5, the J call TRBJ2-7, with D possibly matching TRBD2 (6 bases). Germline loops: CDR1 MNHEY, CDR2 SVGAGI. The V gene lost 3 bases and the J gene lost 5 bases, with 11 bases spanning the gap. The CDR3 loop spans 13 amino acids. CDR3 bases: TGTGCCAGCAGTTATCCGGGACTCAACGAGCAGTACTTC. This sequence encodes CASSYPGLNEQYF.

This clone was found a few times. This sequence joins TRBV7-2 and TRBJ2-7; 7 nucleotides line up with TRBD2. Germline trimming cut 5 bases from V and 7 bases from J; bases unmatched to any gene: 8. CDR1 and CDR2 (germline): SGHTA, FQGNSA. This CDR3 contains 13 residues. Here the CDR3 DNA reads TGTGCCAGCAGCCCCGGACTAGTTTCAGAGCAGTACTTC. It yields the protein CASSPGLVSEQYF.

The chain joins TRBV18 to TRBJ2-7; 7 bases fit TRBD2. Germline-derived CDR1 and CDR2 are KGHSH and LQKENI. The CDR3 sequence is 14 residues long. V was pared by 3 bases and J by 1 base, with 3 bases of the junction left unmatched. The CDR3, as DNA: TGTGCCAGCTCACCGGGACTACAATCCTACGAGCAGTACTTC. Protein product: CASSPGLQSYEQYF.

The V call is TRBV5-6, the J call TRBJ1-5, with D hard to call. Deletions cut 4 bases from V and 3 bases from J, with 14 bases between. The CDR3 runs 15 residues. Germline V gene lookup returns CDR1 SGHDT and CDR2 YYEEEE. CDR3 nucleotide sequence: TGTGCCAGCAGCCTATCCCCGAACTACAATCAGCCCCAGCATTTT. Amino acids: CASSLSPNYNQPQHF.

V and J are TRBV7-2 and TRBJ1-1; D gene ambiguous. Trimming stripped 5 bases from V and 5 bases from J, with 12 bases between. The CDR3 loop spans 13 amino acids. Per the germline V gene, CDR1 is SGHTA and CDR2 is FQGNSA. The CDR3 spells CASSTDRRTEAFF. DNA for the CDR3: TGTGCCAGCAGCACCGACCGGAGGACTGAAGCTTTCTTT.

The rearrangement uses TRBV19 and TRBJ2-3, with TRBD1 matching over 8 bases. Germline lookup yields CDR1 LNHDA and CDR2 SQIVND (reference sequence). CDR3 length: 13 amino acids. Trimming removed 5 bases from V and 5 bases from J; junction bases left unmatched: 3. CDR3 sequence reads: CASSATGEDTQYF. The CDR3 nucleotides read TGTGCCAGTAGTGCGACAGGGGAAGATACGCAGTATTTT.

This clone was picked up one time. This chain uses TRBV19 with TRBJ2-7; TRBD1 aligns across 10 bases. The CDR3 totals 15 residues. Germline values: CDR1 LNHDA, CDR2 SQIVND (reference sequence). V was pared by 3 bases and J by 2 bases, with 4 bases of the junction left unmatched. The CDR3 DNA is TGTGCCAGTAGTATGACGGGGACAGGGGCCTACGAGCAGTACTTC. Translated, it gives CASSMTGTGAYEQYF.

The chain joins TRBV11-2 to TRBJ2-1, with D possibly being TRBD1 (6 bases). The germline gives CDR1 SGHAT, CDR2 FQNNGV. V dropped 6 bases and J dropped 7 bases, with 22 bases sitting between them. CDR3 length: 16 residues. This CDR3 is CASRSNTGPPGNEQFF. The CDR3 DNA reads as TGTGCCAGCAGATCCAACACAGGGCCCCCGGGGAATGAGCAGTTCTTC.

The rearrangement uses TRBV5-4 and TRBJ2-1, with D possibly matching TRBD2 (7 bases). The CDR3 sequence is 15 residues long. V lost 4 bases and J 9 bases, leaving 20 bases between the germline ends. CDR1 is SGHNT and CDR2 is YYREEE in the germline V gene (reference sequence). CDR3 sequence reads: CASSPGGGGAAEQFF. CDR3 coding DNA: TGTGCCAGCAGCCCGGGTGGAGGGGGGGCGGCTGAGCAGTTCTTC.

J is TRBJ2-2 and V is TRBV30, with TRBD2 matching 7 bases. This CDR3 has 15 amino acids. The V and J ends lost 3 bases and 0 bases, in that order; junction bases with no gene match: 4. The germline CDR1 and CDR2 sequences are GTSNPN and SVGIG (reference sequence). The CDR3 is CAWRTLAANTGELFF. As DNA, the CDR3 is TGTGCCTGGAGGACGCTAGCGGCGAACACCGGGGAGCTGTTTTTT.

The rearrangement links TRBV14 to TRBJ1-2; D unresolved. The CDR3 has 13 amino acids. With 2 bases removed from V and 4 bases from J, the gap between germline ends came to 8 bases. The germline gives CDR1 SGHDN, CDR2 FVKESK. CDR3: CASSQTDFYGYTF. DNA of the CDR3: TGTGCCAGCAGCCAAACAGATTTCTATGGCTACACCTTC.

This chain connects TRBV9 to TRBJ2-7; 7 nucleotides align to TRBD2. CDR1 and CDR2 (germline): SGDLS, YYNGEE. This CDR3 contains 17 residues. Losses at the gene ends were 3 bases for V and 3 bases for J; bases not matched to a gene: 15. As DNA, the CDR3 is TGTGCCAGCAGCGCCAACCCAGGGAAGGGGACTAACTACGAGCAGTACTTC. Protein product: CASSANPGKGTNYEQYF.